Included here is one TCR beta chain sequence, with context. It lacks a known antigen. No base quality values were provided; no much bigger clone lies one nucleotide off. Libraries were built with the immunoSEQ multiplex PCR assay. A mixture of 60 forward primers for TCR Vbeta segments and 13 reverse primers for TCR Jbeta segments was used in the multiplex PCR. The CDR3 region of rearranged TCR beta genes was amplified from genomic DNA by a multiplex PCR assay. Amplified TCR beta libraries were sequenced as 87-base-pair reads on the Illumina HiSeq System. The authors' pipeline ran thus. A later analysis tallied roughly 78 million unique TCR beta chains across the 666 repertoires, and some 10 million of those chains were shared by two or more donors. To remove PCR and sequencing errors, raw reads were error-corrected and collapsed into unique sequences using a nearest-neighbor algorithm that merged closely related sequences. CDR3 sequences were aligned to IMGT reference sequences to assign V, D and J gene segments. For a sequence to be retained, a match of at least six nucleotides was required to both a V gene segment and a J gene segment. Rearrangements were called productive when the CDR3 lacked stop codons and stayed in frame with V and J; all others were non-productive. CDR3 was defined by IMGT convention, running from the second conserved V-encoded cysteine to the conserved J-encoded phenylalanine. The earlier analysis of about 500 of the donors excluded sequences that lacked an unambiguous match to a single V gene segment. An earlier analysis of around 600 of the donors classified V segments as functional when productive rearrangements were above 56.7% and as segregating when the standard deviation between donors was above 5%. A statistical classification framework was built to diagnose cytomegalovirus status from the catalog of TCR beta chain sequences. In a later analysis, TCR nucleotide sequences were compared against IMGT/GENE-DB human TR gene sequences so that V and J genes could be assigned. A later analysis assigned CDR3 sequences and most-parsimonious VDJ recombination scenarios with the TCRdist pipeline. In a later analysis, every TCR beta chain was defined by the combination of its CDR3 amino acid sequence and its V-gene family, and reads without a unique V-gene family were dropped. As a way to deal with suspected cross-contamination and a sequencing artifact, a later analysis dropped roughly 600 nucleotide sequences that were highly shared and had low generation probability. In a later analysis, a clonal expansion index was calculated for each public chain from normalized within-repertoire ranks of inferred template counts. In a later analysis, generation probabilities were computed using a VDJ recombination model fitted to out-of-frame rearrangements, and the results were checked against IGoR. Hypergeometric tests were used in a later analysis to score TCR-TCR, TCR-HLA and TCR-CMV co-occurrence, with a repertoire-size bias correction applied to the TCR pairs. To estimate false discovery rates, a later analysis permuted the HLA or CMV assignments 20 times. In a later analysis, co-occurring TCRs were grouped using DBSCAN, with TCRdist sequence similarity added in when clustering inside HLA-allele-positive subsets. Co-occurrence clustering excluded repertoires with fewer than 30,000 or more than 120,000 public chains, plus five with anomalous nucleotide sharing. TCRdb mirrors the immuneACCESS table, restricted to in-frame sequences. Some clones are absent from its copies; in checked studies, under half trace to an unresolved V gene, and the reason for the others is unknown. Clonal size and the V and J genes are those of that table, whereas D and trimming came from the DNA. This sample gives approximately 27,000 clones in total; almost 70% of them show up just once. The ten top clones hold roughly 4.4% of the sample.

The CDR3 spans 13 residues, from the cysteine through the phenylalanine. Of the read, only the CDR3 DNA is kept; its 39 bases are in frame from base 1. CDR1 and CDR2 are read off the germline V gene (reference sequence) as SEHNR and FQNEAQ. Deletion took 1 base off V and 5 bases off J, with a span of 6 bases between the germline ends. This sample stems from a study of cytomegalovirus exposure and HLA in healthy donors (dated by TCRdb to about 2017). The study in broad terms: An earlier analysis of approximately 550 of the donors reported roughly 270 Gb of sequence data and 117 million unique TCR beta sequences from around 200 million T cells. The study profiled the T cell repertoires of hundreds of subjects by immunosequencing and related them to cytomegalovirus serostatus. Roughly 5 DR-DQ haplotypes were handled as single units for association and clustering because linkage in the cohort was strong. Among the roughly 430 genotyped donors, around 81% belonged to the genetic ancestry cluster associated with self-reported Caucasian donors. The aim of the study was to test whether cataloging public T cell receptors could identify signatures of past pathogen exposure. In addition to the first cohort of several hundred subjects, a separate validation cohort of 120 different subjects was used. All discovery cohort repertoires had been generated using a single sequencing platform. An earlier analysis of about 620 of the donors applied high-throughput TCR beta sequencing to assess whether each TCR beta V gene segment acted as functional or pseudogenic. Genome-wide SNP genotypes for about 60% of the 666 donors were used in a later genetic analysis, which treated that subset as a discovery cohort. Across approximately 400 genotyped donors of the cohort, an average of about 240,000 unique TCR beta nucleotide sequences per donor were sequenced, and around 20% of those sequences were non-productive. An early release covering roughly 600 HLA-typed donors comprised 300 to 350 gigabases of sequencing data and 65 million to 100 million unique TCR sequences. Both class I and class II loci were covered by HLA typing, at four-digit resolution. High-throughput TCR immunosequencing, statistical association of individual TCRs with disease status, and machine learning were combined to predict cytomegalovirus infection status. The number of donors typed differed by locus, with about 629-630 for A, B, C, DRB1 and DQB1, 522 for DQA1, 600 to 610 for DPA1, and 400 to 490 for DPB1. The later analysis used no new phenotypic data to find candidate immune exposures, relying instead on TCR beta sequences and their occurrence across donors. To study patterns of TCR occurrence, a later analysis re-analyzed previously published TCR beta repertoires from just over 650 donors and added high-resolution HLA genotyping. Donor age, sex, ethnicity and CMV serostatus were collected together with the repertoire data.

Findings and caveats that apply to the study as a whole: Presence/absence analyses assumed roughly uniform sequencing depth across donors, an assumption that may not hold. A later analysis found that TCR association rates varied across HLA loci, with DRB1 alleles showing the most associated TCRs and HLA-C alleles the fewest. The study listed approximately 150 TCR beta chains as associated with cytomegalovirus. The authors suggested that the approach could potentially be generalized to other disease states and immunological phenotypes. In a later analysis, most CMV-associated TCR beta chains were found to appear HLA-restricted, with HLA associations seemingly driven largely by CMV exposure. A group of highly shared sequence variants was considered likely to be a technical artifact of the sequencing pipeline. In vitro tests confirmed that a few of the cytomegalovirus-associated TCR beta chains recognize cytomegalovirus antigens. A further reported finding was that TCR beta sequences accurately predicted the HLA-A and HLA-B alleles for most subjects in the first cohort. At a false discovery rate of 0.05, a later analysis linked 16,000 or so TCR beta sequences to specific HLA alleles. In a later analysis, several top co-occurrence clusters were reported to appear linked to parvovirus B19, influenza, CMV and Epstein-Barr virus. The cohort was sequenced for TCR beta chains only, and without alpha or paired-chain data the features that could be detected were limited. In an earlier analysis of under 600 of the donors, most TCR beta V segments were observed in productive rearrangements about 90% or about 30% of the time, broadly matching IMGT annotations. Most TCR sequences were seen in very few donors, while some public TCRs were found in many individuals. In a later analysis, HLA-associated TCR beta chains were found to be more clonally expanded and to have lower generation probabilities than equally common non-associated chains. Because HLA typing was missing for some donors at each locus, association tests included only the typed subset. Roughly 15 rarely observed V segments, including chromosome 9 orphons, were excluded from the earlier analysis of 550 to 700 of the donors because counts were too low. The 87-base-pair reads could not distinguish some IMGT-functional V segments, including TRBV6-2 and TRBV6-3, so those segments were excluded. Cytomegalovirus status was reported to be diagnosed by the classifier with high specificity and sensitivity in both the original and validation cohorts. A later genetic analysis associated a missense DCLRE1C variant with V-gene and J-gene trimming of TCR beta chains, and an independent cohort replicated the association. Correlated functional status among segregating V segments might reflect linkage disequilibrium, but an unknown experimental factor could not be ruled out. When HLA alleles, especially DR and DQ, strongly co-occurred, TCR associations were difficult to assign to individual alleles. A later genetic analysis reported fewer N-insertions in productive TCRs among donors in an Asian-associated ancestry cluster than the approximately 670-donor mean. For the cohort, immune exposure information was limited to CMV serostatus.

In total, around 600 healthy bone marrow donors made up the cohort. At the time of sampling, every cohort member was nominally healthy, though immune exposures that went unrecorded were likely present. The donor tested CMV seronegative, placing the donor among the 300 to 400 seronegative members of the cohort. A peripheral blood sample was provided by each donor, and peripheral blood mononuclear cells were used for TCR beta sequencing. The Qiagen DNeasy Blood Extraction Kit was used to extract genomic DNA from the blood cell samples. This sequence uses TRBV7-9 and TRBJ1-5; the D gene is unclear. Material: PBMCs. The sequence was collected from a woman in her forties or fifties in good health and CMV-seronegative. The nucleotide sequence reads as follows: TGTGCCAGCAGCTTAGTCGGGGATCAGCCCCAGCATTTT. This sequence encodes CASSLVGDQPQHF.